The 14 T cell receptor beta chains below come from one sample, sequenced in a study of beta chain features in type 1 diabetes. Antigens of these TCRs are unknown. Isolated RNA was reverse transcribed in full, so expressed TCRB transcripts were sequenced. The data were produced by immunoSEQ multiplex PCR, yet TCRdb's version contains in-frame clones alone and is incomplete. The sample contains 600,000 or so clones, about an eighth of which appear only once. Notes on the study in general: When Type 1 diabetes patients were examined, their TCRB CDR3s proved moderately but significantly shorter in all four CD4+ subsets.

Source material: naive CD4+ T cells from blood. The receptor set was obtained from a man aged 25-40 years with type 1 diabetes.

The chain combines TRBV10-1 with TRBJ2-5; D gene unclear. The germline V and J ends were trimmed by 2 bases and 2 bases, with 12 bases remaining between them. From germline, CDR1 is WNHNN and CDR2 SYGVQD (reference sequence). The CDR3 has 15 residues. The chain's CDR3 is CASSEGYSLQETQYF. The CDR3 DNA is TGCGCCAGCAGTGAGGGGTACAGTCTACAAGAGACCCAGTACTTC.

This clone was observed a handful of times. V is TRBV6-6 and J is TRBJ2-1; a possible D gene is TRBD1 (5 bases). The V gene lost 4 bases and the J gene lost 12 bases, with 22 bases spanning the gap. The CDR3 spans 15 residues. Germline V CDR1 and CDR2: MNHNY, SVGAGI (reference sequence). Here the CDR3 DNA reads TGTGCCAGCAGTTCCCTTGTGGCAGGCCCAGACAGGCAGTTCTTC. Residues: CASSSLVAGPDRQFF.

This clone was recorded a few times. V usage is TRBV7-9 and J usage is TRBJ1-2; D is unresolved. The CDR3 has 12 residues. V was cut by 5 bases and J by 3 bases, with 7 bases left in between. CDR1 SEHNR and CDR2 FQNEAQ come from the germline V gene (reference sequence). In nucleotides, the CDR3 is TGTGCCAGCAGCATCCCGGACTATGGCTACACCTTC. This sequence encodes CASSIPDYGYTF.

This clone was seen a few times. The DNA of the CDR3 is TGTGCCAGCAGCCAAGGACTACCGAACACCGGGGAGCTGTTTTTT. Encoded protein: CASSQGLPNTGELFF. The chain recombines TRBV7-9 with TRBJ2-2; a possible D gene is TRBD2 (6 bases). CDR1 is SEHNR and CDR2 is FQNEAQ in the germline V gene (reference sequence). V shed 5 bases and J shed 0 bases, with 10 bases lying between them. CDR3 length: 15 amino acids.

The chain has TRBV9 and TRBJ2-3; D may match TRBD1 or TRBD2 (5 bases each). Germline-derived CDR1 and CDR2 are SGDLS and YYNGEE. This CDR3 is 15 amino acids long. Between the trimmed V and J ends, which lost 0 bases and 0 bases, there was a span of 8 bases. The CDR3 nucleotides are TGTGCCAGCAGCGTAGCGGGGCCTAGCACAGATACGCAGTATTTT. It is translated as CASSVAGPSTDTQYF.

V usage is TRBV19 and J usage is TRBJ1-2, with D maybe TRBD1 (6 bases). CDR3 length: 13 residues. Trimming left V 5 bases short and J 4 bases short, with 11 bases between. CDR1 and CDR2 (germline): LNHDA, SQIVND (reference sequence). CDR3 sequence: CASSGTGLYGYTF. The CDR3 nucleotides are TGTGCCAGTAGTGGAACAGGGCTCTATGGCTACACCTTC.

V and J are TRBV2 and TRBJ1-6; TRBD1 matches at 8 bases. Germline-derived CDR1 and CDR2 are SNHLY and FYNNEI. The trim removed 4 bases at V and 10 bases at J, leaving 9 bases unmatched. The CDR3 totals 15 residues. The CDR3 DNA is TGTGCCAGCAGTGTTCAGACAGGGGTAGAATCACCCCTCCACTTT. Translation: CASSVQTGVESPLHF.

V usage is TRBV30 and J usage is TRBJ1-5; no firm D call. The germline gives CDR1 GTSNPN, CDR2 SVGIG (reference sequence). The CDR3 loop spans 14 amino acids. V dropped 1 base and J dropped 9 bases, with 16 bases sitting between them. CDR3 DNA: TGTGCCTGGAGTGGTGGACTCCCGTCTTCGCCCCAGCATTTT. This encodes CAWSGGLPSSPQHF.

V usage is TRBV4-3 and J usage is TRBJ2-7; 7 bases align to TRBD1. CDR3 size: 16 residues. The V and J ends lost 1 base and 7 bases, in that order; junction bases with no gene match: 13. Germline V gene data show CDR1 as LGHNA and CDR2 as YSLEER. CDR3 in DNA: TGCGCCAGCAGCCAAGTGAAAGGGAAGGGGGCAGGGGAGCAGTACTTC. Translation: CASSQVKGKGAGEQYF.

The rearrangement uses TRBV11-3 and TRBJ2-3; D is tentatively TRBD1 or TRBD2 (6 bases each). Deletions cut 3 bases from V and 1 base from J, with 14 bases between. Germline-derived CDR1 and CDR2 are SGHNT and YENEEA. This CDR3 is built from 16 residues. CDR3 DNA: TGTGCCAGCAGCTTGTGGGGGGCGCGGGGCACAGATACGCAGTATTTT. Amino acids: CASSLWGARGTDTQYF.

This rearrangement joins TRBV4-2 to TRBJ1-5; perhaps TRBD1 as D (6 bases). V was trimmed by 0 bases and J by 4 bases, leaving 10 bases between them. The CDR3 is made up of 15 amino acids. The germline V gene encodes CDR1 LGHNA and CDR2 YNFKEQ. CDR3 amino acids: CASSQDMQGNQPQHF. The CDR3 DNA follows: TGTGCCAGCAGCCAAGATATGCAGGGGAATCAGCCCCAGCATTTT.

CDR3 sequence reads: CASSWTDSEQYF. The CDR3 nucleotides are TGTGCCAGCAGCTGGACCGACAGCGAGCAGTACTTC. The rearrangement joins TRBV5-4 to TRBJ2-7; weak D call: TRBD1 (5 bases). The length of the CDR3 is 12 residues. Germline loops: CDR1 SGHNT, CDR2 YYREEE (reference sequence). Trimming took 3 bases from V and 6 from J, leaving 10 bases between them. The full variable domain, completed using reference TRBV5-4 and TRBJ2-7, is ETGVTQSPTHLIKTRGQQVTLRCSSQSGHNTVSWYQQALGQGPQFIFQYYREEENGRGNFPPRFSGLQFPNYSSELNVNALELDDSALYLCASSWTDSEQYFGPGTRLTVT.

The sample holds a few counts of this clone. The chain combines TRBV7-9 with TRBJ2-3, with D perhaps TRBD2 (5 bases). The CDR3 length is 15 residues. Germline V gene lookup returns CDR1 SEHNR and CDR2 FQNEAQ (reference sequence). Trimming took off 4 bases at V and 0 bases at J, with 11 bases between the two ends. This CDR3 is CASSSQPGSTDTQYF. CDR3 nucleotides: TGTGCCAGCAGCTCGCAGCCGGGGAGCACAGATACGCAGTATTTT. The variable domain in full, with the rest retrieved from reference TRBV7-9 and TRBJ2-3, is DTGVSQNPRHKITKRGQNVTFRCDPISEHNRLYWYRQTLGQGPEFLTYFQNEAQLEKSRLLSDRFSAERPKGSFSTLEIQRTEQGDSAMYLCASSSQPGSTDTQYFGPGTRLTVL.

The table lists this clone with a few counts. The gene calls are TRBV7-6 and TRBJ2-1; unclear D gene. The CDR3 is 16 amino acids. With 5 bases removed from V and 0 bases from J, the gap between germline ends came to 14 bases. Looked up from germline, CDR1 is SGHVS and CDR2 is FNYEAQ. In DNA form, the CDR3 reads TGTGCCAGCAGCCCTATCCAGGCCCTCTCCTACAATGAGCAGTTCTTC. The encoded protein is CASSPIQALSYNEQFF.